Listed below are T cell receptor beta chains from one sample, sequenced in a study of blood T cell repertoires in COVID-19. Generated by immunoSEQ multiplex PCR, the TCRdb table keeps only in-frame clones and is missing some. This table holds roughly 78,000 clones, 75% to 90% found once. The material sequenced was peripheral blood. The receptor source for this set is a man aged 60 to 69 with acute or convalescent COVID-19. Each CDR3 is given with its conserved first and last residue. The order of the fields is J gene, V gene, D gene, clone size, CDR3 protein, CDR3 DNA. D genes are given only for firm matches. Clone size, where shown, is once, few, many, or a class for clones that have expanded.

>TRBJ1-6|TRBV30|TRBD1|-
CAWDTGGGSPLHF
TGTGCCTGGGATACAGGGGGCGGTTCACCCCTCCACTTT
>TRBJ2-3|TRBV7-2|TRBD1|-
CASSLEGQRTDTQYF
TGTGCCAGCAGCTTAGAGGGACAGCGGACAGATACGCAGTATTTT
>TRBJ2-7|TRBV5-1|TRBD2|-
CASNSGKSSYEQYF
TGCGCCAGCAATAGCGGGAAGAGCTCCTACGAGCAGTACTTC
>TRBJ2-3|TRBV5-4|-|-
CASSLGGTGTDTQYF
TGTGCCAGCAGCTTAGGGGGAACCGGCACAGATACGCAGTATTTT
>TRBJ1-1|TRBV28|-|-
CASSLYRVTEAFF
TGTGCCAGCAGTTTGTACAGGGTTACTGAAGCTTTCTTT
>TRBJ1-2|TRBV5-1|-|-
CASSLGQTYGYTF
TGCGCCAGCAGCTTAGGACAAACCTATGGCTACACCTTC
>TRBJ2-3|TRBV20-1|TRBD2|-
CSASSLSGKGSTDTQYF
TGCAGTGCTAGTTCTCTGAGCGGGAAAGGTAGCACAGATACGCAGTATTTT
>TRBJ1-6|TRBV9|TRBD1|-
CASSPLSGTGTSPLHF
TGTGCCAGCAGCCCCTTGTCCGGGACAGGGACCTCACCCCTCCACTTT
>TRBJ2-5|TRBV6-1|-|-
CASSEATLSVQETQYF
TGTGCCAGCAGTGAAGCGACATTATCAGTTCAAGAGACCCAGTACTTC
>TRBJ2-5|TRBV5-1|TRBD2|-
CASSPGLAGANLRETQYF
TGCGCCAGCAGCCCGGGACTAGCGGGAGCCAACCTCCGGGAGACCCAGTACTTC
>TRBJ2-3|TRBV7-8|TRBD2|-
CASSLSSGRATDTQYF
TGTGCCAGCAGCTTGTCCAGCGGGAGGGCCACAGATACGCAGTATTTT
>TRBJ2-7|TRBV19|TRBD1|-
CASSIRGQEQYF
TGTGCCAGTAGTATTAGGGGGCAAGAGCAGTACTTC
>TRBJ2-7|TRBV5-1|TRBD2|once
CASSTSGAVQGYEQYF
TGCGCCAGCAGCACTAGCGGGGCAGTACAGGGCTACGAGCAGTACTTC
>TRBJ2-2|TRBV21-1|-|-
CASSKRREGTGELFF
TGTGCCAGCAGCAAAAGGAGGGAAGGCACCGGGGAGCTGTTTTTT
>TRBJ1-2|TRBV29-1|-|-
CSEHPSGGSYTF
TGCAGCGAACACCCATCGGGGGGGAGTTACACCTTC
>TRBJ1-5|TRBV19|-|-
CASSIDNHQPQHF
TGTGCCAGTAGTATAGACAATCATCAGCCCCAGCATTTT
>TRBJ1-3|TRBV28|-|once
CASSLIGSGNTIYF
TGTGCCAGCAGTTTAATCGGCTCTGGAAACACCATATATTTT
>TRBJ2-5|TRBV15|TRBD2|-
CATRTGGRETQYF
TGTGCCACCAGAACGGGGGGTAGGGAGACCCAGTACTTC
>TRBJ2-5|TRBV11-2|-|-
CASSLTGVRDRAQYF
TGTGCCAGCAGCCTTACGGGAGTTCGGGATAGGGCCCAGTACTTC
>TRBJ2-2|TRBV6-1|-|-
CASKVEGGELFF
TGTGCCAGCAAAGTCGAGGGCGGGGAGCTGTTTTTT
>TRBJ2-7|TRBV12-5|TRBD1|-
CASGDPDRGSYEQYF
TGTGCTAGTGGGGATCCCGACAGGGGCTCCTACGAGCAGTACTTC
>TRBJ2-1|TRBV18|-|once
CASSRAASSYNEQFF
TGTGCCAGCTCTCGAGCGGCGAGCTCCTACAATGAGCAGTTCTTC
>TRBJ1-2|TRBV2|-|-
CAGQEGGWYGYTF
TGTGCCGGTCAGGAAGGGGGATGGTATGGCTACACCTTC
>TRBJ2-7|TRBV7-9|-|-
CASSPSGEYEQYF
TGTGCCAGCAGCCCCTCAGGGGAGTACGAGCAGTACTTC
>TRBJ2-5|TRBV5-1|-|-
CASSLVQMYQETQYF
TGCGCCAGCAGCTTGGTCCAGATGTACCAAGAGACCCAGTACTTC
>TRBJ1-1|TRBV5-1|TRBD1|once
CASSLQGTGAEAFF
TGCGCCAGCAGCTTGCAGGGGACAGGGGCTGAAGCTTTCTTT
>TRBJ2-7|TRBV21-1|-|-
CASSKEGPASYEQYF
TGTGCCAGCAGCAAAGAGGGGCCAGCCTCCTACGAGCAGTACTTC
>TRBJ2-5|TRBV5-1|TRBD2|-
CASSLDSGGAKTQYF
TGCGCCAGCAGCTTGGATAGCGGGGGGGCGAAGACCCAGTACTTC
>TRBJ2-1|TRBV20-1|-|-
CSASGDNEQFF
TGCAGTGCTAGCGGGGACAATGAGCAGTTCTTC